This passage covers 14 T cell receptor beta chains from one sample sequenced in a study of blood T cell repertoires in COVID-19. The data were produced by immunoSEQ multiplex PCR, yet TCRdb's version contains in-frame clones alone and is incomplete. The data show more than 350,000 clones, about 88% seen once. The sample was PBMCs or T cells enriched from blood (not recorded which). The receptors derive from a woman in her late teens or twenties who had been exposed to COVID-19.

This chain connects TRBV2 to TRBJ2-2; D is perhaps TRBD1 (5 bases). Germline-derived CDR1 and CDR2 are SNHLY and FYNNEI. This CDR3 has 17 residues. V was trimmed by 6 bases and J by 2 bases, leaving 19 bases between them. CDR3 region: CASRKLWGEANTGELFF. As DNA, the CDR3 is TGTGCCAGCAGAAAACTTTGGGGCGAAGCTAACACCGGGGAGCTGTTTTTT.

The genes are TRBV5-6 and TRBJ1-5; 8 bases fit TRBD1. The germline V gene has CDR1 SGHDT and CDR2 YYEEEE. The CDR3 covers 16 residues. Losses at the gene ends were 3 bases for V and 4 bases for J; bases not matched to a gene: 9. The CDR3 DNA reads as TGTGCCAGCAGCTCGAAGTTGACAGGGGAAAATCAGCCCCAGCATTTT. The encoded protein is CASSSKLTGENQPQHF.

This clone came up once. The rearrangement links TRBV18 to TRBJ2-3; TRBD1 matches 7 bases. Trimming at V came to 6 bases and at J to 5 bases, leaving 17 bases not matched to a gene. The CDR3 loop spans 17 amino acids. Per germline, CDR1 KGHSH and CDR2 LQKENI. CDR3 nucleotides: TGTGCCAGCTCTAAAATTCCGGGACAGCCAAGGGAAGATACGCAGTATTTT. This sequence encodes CASSKIPGQPREDTQYF.

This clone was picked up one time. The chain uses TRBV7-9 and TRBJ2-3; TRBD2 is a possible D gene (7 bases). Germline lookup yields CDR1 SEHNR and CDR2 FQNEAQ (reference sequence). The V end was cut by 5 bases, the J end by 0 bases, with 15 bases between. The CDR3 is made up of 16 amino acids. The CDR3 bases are TGTGCCAGCAGCGCCAATGGGGGGGCTAGCACAGATACGCAGTATTTT. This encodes CASSANGGASTDTQYF.

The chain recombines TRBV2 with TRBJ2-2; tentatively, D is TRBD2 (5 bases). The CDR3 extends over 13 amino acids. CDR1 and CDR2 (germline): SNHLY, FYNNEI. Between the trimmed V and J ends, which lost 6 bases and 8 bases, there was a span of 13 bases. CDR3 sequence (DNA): TGTGCCAGCAGAAACGGGGTCTCGGGGGAGCTGTTTTTT. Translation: CASRNGVSGELFF. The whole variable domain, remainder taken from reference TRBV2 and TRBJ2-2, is EPEVTQTPSHQVTQMGQEVILRCVPISNHLYFYWYRQILGQKVEFLVSFYNNEISEKSEIFDDQFSVERPDGSNFTLKIRSTKLEDSAMYFCASRNGVSGELFFGEGSRLTVL.

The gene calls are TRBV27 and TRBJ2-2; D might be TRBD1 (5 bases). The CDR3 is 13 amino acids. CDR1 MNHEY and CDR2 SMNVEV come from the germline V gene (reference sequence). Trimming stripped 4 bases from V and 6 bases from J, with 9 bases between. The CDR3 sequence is CASSSQGSGELFF. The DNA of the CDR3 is TGTGCCAGCAGTTCCCAGGGATCCGGGGAGCTGTTTTTT.

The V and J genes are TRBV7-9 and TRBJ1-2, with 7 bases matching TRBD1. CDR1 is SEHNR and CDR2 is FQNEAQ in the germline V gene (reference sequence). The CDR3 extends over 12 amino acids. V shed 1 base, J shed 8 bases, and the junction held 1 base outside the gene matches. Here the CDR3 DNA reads TGTGCCAGCAGCTTAGTAGGGGGCGGCTACACCTTC. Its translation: CASSLVGGGYTF.

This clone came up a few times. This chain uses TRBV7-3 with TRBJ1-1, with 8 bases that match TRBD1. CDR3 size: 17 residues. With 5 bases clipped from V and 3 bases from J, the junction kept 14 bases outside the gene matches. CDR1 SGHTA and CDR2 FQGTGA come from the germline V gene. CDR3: CASSTPRDRGWDTEAFF. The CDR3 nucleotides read TGTGCCAGCAGCACACCTAGAGACAGGGGTTGGGACACTGAAGCTTTCTTT.

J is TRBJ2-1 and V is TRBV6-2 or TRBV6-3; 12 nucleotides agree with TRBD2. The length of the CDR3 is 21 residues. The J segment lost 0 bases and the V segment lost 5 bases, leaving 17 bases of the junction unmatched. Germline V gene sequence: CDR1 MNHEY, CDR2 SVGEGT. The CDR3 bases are TGTGCCAGCAGTGATCTCACACCGGGACTAGCGGGCCCGAGCTCCTACAATGAGCAGTTCTTC. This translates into CASSDLTPGLAGPSSYNEQFF.

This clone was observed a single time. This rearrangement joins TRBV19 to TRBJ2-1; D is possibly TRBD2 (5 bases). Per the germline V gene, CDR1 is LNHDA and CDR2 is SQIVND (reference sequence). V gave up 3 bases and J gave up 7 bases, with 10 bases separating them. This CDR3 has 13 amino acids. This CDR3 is CASSMRRLNEQFF. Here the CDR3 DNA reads TGTGCCAGTAGTATGAGGAGGTTAAATGAGCAGTTCTTC.

For the CDR3, the DNA is TGTGCCAGTAGTGGGTGGAAGGGAGGCCGCAATGAGCAGTTCTTC. This translates into CASSGWKGGRNEQFF. The chain couples TRBV19 to TRBJ2-1; maybe TRBD2 (6 bases). Germline V gene sequence: CDR1 LNHDA, CDR2 SQIVND (reference sequence). The CDR3 runs 15 residues. Trimming removed 5 bases from V and 6 bases from J, with 17 bases in between.

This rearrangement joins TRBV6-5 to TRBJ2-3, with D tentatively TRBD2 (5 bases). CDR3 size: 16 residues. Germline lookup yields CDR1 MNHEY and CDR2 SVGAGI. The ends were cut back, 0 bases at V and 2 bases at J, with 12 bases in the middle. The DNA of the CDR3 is TGTGCCAGCAGTTACTCGAGTGGACTCAACACAGATACGCAGTATTTT. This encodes CASSYSSGLNTDTQYF.

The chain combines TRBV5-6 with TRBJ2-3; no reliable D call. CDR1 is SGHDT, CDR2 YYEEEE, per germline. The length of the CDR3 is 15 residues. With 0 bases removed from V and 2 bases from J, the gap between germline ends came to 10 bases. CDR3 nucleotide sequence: TGTGCCAGCAGCTTGGGGCCCAGCGACACAGATACGCAGTATTTT. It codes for CASSLGPSDTDTQYF.

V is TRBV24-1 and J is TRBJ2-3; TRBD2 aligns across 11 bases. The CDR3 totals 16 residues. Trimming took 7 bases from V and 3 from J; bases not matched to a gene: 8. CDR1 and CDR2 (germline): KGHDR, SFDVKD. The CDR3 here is CATSDGLAGGTDTQYF. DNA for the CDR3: TGTGCCACCAGCGACGGGCTAGCGGGAGGTACAGATACGCAGTATTTT.